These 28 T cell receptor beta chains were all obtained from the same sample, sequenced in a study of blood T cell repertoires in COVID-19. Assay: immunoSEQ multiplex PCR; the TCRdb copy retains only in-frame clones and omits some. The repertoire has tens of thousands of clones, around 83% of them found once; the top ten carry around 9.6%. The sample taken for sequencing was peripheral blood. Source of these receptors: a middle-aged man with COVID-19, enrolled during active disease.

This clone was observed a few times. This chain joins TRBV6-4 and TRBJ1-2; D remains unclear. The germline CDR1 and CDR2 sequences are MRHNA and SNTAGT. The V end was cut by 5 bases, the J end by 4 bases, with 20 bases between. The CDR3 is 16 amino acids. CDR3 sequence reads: CASSPSEKAAGYGYTF. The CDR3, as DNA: TGTGCCAGCAGTCCCAGTGAGAAGGCTGCAGGCTATGGCTACACCTTC.

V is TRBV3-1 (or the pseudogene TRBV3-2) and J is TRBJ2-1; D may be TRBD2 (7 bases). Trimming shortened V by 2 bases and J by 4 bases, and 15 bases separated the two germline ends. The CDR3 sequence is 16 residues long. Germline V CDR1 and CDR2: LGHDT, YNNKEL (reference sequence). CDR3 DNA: TGTGCCAGCAGCCAATGGGGGGGCGCCCAATACAATGAGCAGTTCTTC. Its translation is CASSQWGGAQYNEQFF.

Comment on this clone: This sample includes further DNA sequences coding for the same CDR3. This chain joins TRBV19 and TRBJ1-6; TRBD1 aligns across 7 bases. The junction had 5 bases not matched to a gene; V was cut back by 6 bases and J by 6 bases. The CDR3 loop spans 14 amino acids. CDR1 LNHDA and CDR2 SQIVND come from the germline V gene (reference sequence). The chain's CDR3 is CASRPRDSNSPLHF. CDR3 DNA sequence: TGTGCCAGTAGGCCCCGGGACAGTAATTCACCCCTCCACTTT.

Written as DNA, the CDR3 is TGCGCCAGCAGCCGGGGGGAGAACGCCGCTAATGAAAAACTGTTTTTT. Its translation is CASSRGENAANEKLFF. The genes are TRBV4-3 and TRBJ1-4; maybe TRBD1 (5 bases). CDR3 length: 16 amino acids. Deletions cut 4 bases from V and 3 bases from J, with 15 bases between. Germline-derived CDR1 and CDR2 are LGHNA and YSLEER.

The CDR3 DNA reads TGTGCCAGCAGCTTAATACCGGTCTACCTTCCCCAGTACTTC. Encoded protein: CASSLIPVYLPQYF. This sequence joins TRBV11-2 and TRBJ2-5, with unresolved D. Deletions cut 2 bases from V and 9 bases from J, with 16 bases between. From germline, CDR1 is SGHAT and CDR2 FQNNGV. CDR3 length: 14 amino acids.

The chain's CDR3 is CASNNRFNTEAFF. CDR3 bases: TGTGCCAGTAACAACAGGTTCAACACTGAAGCTTTCTTT. V and J are TRBV19 and TRBJ1-1; tentative D call: TRBD1 (5 bases). The CDR3 has 13 residues. The germline V and J ends were trimmed by 7 bases and 2 bases, with 11 bases remaining between them. Germline assignment: CDR1 LNHDA and CDR2 SQIVND (reference sequence).

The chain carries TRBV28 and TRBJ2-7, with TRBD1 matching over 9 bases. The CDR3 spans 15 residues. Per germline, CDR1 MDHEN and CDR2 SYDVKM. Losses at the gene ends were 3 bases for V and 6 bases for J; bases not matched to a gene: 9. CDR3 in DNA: TGTGCCAGCAGTTTGGCGGGGACAGGGCCCTCCGAGCAGTACTTC. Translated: CASSLAGTGPSEQYF.

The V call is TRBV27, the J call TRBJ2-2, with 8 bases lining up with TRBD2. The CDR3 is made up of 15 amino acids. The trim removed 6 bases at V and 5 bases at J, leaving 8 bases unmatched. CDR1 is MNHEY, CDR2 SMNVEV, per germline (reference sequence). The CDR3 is CASRPGTRSTGELFF. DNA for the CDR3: TGTGCCAGCAGGCCCGGGACTAGGAGTACCGGGGAGCTGTTTTTT.

The CDR3 DNA sequence: TGTGCCACGTTGGCCCCGGGGACAGATACGCAGTATTTT. Translating it yields CATLAPGTDTQYF. This sequence joins TRBV6-5 and TRBJ2-3, with a tentative D call TRBD2 (5 bases). Germline values: CDR1 MNHEY, CDR2 SVGAGI. The CDR3 has 13 residues. V was trimmed by 10 bases and J by 3 bases, leaving 14 bases between them.

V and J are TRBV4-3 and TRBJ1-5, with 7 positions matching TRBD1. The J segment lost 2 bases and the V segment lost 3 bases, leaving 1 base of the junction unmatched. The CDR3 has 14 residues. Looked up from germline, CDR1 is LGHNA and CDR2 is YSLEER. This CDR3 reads CASSHDRGNQPQHF. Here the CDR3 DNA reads TGCGCCAGCAGCCATGACAGGGGCAATCAGCCCCAGCATTTT.

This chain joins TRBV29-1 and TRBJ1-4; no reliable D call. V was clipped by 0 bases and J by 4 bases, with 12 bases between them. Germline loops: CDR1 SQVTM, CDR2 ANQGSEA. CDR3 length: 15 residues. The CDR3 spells CSVEDPGRNNEKLFF. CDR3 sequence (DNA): TGCAGCGTTGAAGATCCAGGCCGGAATAATGAAAAACTGTTTTTT.

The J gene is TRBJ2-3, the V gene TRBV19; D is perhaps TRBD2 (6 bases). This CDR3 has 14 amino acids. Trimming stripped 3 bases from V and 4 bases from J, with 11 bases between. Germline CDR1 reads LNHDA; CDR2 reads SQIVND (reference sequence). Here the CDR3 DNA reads TGTGCCAGTAGTATCCCGCGGGGCGCAGATACGCAGTATTTT. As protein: CASSIPRGADTQYF.

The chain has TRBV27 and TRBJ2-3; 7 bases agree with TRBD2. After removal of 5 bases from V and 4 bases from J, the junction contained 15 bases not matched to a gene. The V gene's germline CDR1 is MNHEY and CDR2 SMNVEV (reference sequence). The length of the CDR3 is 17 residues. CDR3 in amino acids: CASSGASGTRGSDTQYF. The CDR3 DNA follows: TGTGCCAGCAGTGGAGCTAGCGGTACGCGGGGTTCAGATACGCAGTATTTT.

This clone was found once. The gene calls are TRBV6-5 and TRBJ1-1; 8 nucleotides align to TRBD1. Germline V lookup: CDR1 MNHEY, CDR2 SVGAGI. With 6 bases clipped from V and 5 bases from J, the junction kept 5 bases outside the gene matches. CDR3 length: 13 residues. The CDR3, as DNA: TGTGCCAGCAGCATGGACAGGGAGACTGAAGCTTTCTTT. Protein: CASSMDRETEAFF.

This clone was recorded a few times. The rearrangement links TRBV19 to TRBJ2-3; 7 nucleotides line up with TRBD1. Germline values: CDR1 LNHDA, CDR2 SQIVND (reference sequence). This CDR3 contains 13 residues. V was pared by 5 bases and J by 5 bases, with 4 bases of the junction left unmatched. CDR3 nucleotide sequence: TGTGCCAGTAGTCAGGGGGTGGGAGATACGCAGTATTTT. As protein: CASSQGVGDTQYF.

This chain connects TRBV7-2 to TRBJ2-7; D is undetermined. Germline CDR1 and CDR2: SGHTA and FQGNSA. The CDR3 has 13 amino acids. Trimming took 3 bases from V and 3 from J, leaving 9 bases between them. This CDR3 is CASSFHRYYEQYF. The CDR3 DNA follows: TGTGCCAGCAGCTTTCACAGATACTACGAGCAGTACTTC.

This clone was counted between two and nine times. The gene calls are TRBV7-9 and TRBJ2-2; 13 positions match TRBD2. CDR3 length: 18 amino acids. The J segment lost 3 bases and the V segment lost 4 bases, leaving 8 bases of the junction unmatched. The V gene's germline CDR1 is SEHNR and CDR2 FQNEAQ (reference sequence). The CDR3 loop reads CASSSNRLAGGDTGELFF. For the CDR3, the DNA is TGTGCCAGCAGCTCCAACCGACTAGCGGGAGGAGACACCGGGGAGCTGTTTTTT.

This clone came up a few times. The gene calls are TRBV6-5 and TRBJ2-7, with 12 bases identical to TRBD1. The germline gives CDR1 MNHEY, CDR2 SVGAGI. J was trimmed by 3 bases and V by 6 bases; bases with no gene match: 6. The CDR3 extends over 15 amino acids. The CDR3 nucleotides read TGTGCCAGCAGCACAGGGACAGGGGGCATCTACGAGCAGTACTTC. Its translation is CASSTGTGGIYEQYF.

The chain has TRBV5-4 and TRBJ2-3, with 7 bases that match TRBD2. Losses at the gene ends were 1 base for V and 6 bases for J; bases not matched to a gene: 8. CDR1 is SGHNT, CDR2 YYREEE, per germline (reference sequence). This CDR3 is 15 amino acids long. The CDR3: CASSLSGTPGDTQYF. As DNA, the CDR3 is TGTGCCAGCAGCTTGAGCGGGACCCCTGGGGATACGCAGTATTTT.

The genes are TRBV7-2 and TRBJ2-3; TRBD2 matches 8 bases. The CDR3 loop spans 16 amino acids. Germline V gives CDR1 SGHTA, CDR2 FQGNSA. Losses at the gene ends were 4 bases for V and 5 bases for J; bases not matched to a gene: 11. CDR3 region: CASSSFTGLVKDTQYF. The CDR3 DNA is TGTGCCAGCAGCTCCTTTACGGGACTAGTAAAAGATACGCAGTATTTT.

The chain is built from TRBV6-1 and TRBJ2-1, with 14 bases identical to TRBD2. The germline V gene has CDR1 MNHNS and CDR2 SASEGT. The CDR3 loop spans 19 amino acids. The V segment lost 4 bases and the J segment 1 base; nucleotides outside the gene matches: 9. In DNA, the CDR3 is TGTGCCAGCAGTGTACTGGGACTAGCGGGAGCGGGGTCCTACAATGAGCAGTTCTTC. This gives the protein CASSVLGLAGAGSYNEQFF.

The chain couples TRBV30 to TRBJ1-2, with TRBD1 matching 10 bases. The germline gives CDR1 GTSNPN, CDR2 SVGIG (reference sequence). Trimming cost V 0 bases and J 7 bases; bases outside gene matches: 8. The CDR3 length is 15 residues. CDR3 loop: CAWSVLRDRGSGYTF. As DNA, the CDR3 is TGTGCCTGGAGTGTACTTAGGGACAGGGGATCTGGCTACACCTTC.

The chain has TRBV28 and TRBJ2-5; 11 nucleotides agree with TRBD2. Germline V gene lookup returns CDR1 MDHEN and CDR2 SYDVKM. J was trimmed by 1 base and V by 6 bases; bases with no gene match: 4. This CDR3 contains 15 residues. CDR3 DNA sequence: TGTGCCAGCAGCCGCGGACTAGCGGGCCAAGAGACCCAGTACTTC. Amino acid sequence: CASSRGLAGQETQYF.

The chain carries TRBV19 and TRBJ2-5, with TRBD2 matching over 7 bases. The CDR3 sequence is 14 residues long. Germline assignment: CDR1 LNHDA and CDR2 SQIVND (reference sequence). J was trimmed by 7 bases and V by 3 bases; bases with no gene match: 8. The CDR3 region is CASSIFLGEGTQYF. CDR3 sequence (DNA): TGTGCCAGTAGTATCTTTCTCGGGGAGGGGACCCAGTACTTC.

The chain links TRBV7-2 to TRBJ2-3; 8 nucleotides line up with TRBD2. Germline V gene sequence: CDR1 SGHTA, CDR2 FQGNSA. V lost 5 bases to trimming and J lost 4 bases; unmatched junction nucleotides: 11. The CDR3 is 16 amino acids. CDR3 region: CASSDASGSVPDTQYF. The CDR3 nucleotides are TGTGCCAGCAGCGACGCCAGCGGGAGTGTCCCAGATACGCAGTATTTT.

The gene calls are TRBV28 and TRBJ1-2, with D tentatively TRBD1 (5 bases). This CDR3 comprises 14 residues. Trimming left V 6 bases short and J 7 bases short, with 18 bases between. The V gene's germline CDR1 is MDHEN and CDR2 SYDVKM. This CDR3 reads CASSTLGGIPGYTF. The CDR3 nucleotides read TGTGCCAGCAGCACTCTCGGGGGAATTCCTGGCTACACCTTC.

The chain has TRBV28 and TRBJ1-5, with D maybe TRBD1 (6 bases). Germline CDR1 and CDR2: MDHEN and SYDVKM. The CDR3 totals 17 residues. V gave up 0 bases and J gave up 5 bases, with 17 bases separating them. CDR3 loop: CASSLWTGRGSDQPQHF. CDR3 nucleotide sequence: TGTGCCAGCAGTTTATGGACAGGCAGGGGCTCGGATCAGCCCCAGCATTTT.

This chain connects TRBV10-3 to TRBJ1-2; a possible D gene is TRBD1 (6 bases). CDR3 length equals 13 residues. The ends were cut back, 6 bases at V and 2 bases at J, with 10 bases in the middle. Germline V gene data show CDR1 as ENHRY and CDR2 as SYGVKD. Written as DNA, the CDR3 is TGTGCCATCAGCCTACAGGGAAACTATGGCTACACCTTC. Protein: CAISLQGNYGYTF.